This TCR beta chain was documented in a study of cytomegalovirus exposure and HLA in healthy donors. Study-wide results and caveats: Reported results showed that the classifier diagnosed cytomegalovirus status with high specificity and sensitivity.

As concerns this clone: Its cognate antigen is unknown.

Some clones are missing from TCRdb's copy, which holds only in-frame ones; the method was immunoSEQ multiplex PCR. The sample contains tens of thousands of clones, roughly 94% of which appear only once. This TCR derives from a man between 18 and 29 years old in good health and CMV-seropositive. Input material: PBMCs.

The CDR3 reads CSARDGTEAFF. The DNA of the CDR3 is TGCAGTGCTAGGGACGGGACAGAAGCTTTCTTT. This chain links TRBV20-1 with TRBJ1-1, with D possibly matching TRBD1 (6 bases). The V gene lost 3 bases and the J gene lost 8 bases, with 10 bases spanning the gap. The CDR3 extends over 11 amino acids. Germline V CDR1 and CDR2: DFQATT, SNEGSKA (reference sequence).